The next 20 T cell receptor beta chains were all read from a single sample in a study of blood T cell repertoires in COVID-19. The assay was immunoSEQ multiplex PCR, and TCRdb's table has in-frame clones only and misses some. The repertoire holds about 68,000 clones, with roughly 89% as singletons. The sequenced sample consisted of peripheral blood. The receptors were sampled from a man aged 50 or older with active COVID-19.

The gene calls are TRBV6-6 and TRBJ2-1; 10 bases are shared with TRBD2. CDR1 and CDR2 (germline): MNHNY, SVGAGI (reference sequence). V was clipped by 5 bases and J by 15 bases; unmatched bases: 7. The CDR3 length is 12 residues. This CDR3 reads CASSLSSGGPFF. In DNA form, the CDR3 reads TGTGCCAGCAGTCTATCTAGCGGGGGCCCGTTCTTC.

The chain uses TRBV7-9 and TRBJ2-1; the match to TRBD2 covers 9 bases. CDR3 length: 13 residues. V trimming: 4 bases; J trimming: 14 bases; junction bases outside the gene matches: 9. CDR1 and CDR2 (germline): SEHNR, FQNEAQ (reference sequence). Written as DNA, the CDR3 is TGTGCCAGCAGCTCCTTAGGCGGGGGGGCCGAGTTCTTC. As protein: CASSSLGGGAEFF.

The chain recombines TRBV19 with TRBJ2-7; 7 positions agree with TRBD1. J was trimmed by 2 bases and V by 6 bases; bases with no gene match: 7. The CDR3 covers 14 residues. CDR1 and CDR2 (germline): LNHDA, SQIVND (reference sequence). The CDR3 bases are TGTGCCAGTAGCCCACAGGGGCTTGCCTACGAGCAGTACTTC. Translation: CASSPQGLAYEQYF.

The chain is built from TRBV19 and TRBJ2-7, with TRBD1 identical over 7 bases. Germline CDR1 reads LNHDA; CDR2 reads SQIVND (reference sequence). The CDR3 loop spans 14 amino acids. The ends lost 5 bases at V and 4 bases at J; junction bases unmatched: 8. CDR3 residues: CASSASGTEYEQYF. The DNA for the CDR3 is TGTGCCAGTAGTGCGTCCGGGACAGAATACGAGCAGTACTTC.

This chain's CDR3 is CASISSGNTIYF. The CDR3, as DNA: TGTGCCAGCATCAGCTCTGGAAACACCATATATTTT. This chain links TRBV6-5 with TRBJ1-3; D is undetermined. CDR1 is MNHEY and CDR2 is SVGAGI in the germline V gene. There are 12 residues in the CDR3. V lost 7 bases to trimming and J lost 0 bases, with 4 bases between them.

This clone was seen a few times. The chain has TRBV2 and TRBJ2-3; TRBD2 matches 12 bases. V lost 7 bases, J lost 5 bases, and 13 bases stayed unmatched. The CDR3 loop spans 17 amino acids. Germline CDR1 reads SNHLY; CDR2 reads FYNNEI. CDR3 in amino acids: CASNLASGGALRDTQYF. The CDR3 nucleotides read TGTGCCAGCAATTTGGCTAGCGGGGGGGCACTCCGAGATACGCAGTATTTT. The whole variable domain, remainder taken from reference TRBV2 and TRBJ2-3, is EPEVTQTPSHQVTQMGQEVILRCVPISNHLYFYWYRQILGQKVEFLVSFYNNEISEKSEIFDDQFSVERPDGSNFTLKIRSTKLEDSAMYFCASNLASGGALRDTQYFGPGTRLTVL.

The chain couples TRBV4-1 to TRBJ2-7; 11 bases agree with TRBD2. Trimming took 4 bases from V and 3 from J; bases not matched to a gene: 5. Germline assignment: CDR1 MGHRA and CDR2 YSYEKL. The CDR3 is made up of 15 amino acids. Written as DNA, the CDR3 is TGCGCCAGCAGCCCCGGGACTAGCGGTTACTACGAGCAGTACTTC. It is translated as CASSPGTSGYYEQYF.

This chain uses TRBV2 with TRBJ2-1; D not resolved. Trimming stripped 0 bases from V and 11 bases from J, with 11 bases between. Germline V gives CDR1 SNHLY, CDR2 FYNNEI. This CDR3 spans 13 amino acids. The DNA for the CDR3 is TGTGCCAGCAGTGAAGCGCTTCGGCGGAAGCAGTTCTTC. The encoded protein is CASSEALRRKQFF.

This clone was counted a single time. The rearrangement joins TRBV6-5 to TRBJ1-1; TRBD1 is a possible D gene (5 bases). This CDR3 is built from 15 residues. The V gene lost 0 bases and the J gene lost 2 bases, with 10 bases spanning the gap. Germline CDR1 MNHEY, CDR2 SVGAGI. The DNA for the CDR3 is TGTGCCAGCAGTTACTCCAGCAGGGCTAACACTGAAGCTTTCTTT. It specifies CASSYSSRANTEAFF.

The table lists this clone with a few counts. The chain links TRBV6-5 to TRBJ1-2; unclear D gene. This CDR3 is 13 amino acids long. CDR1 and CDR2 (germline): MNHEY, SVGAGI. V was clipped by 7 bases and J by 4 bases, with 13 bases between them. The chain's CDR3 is CASNPSGVYGYTF. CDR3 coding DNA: TGTGCCAGCAACCCCAGCGGAGTCTATGGCTACACCTTC.

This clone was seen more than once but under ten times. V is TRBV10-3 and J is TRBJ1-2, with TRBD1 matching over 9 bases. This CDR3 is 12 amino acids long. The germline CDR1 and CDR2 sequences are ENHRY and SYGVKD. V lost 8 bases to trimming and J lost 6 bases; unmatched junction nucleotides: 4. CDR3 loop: CAIGDRADGYTF. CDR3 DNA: TGTGCCATCGGGGACAGGGCCGATGGCTACACCTTC.

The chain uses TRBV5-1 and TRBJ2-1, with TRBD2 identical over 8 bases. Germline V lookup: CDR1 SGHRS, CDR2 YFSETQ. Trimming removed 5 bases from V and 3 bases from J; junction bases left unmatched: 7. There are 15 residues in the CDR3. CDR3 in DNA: TGCGCCAGCAGTTCAAGCGGGGGCCTCTACAATGAGCAGTTCTTC. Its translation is CASSSSGGLYNEQFF. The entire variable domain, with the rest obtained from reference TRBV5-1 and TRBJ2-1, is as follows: KAGVTQTPRYLIKTRGQQVTLSCSPISGHRSVSWYQQTPGQGLQFLFEYFSETQRNKGNFPGRFSGRQFSNSRSEMNVSTLELGDSALYLCASSSSGGLYNEQFFGPGTRLTVL.

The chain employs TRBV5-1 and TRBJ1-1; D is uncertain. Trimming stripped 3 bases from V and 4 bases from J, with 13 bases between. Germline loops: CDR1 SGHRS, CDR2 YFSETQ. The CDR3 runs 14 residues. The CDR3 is CASSYDGPRTEAFF. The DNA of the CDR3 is TGCGCCAGCAGCTACGATGGGCCGCGCACTGAAGCTTTCTTT.

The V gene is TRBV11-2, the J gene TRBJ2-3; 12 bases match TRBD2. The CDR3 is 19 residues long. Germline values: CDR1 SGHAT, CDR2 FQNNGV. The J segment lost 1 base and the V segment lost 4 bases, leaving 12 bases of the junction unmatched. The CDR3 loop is CASSSPLAGGTMGTDTQYF. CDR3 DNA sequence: TGTGCCAGCAGCTCCCCCCTAGCGGGGGGGACCATGGGCACAGATACGCAGTATTTT.

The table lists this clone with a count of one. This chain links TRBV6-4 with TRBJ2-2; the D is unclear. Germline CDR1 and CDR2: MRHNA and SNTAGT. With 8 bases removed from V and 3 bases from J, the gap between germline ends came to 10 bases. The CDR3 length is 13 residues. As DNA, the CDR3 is TGTGCCAGCGCCCTATCGGACACCGGGGAGCTGTTTTTT. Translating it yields CASALSDTGELFF.

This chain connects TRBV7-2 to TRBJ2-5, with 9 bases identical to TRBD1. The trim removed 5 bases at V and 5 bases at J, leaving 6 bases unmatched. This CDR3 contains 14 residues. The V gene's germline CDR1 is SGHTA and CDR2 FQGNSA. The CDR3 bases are TGTGCCAGCAGCGGAAGGACAGGGGTTGAGACCCAGTACTTC. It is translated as CASSGRTGVETQYF.

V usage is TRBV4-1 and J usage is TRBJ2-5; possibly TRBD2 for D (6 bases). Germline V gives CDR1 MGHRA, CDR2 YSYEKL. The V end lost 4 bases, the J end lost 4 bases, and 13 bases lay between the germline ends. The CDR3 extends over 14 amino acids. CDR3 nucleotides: TGCGCCAGCAGCCGGGACCGGAGGGGAGAGACCCAGTACTTC. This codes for CASSRDRRGETQYF.

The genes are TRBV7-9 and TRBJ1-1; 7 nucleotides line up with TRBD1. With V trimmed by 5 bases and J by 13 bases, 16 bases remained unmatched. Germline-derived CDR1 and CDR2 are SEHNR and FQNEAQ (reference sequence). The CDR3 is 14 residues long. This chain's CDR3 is CASSLIMPGQPIFF. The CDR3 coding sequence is TGTGCCAGCAGCCTAATCATGCCGGGACAGCCAATTTTCTTT.

DNA of the CDR3: TGTGCCAGCAGCTTGTCTGGCTACAGCTCCTACGAGCAGTACTTC. As protein: CASSLSGYSSYEQYF. The chain employs TRBV5-6 and TRBJ2-7; no clear D. V gave up 1 base and J gave up 0 bases, with 11 bases separating them. Germline loops: CDR1 SGHDT, CDR2 YYEEEE. The CDR3 has 15 amino acids.

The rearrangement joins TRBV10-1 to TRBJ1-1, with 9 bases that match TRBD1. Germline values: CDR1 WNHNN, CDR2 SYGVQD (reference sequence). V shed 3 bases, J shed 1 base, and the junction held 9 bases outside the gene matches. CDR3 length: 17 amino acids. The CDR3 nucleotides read TGCGCCAGCAGTGACCGGCCCGGGACAGGGAAGAACACTGAAGCTTTCTTT. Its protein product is CASSDRPGTGKNTEAFF.